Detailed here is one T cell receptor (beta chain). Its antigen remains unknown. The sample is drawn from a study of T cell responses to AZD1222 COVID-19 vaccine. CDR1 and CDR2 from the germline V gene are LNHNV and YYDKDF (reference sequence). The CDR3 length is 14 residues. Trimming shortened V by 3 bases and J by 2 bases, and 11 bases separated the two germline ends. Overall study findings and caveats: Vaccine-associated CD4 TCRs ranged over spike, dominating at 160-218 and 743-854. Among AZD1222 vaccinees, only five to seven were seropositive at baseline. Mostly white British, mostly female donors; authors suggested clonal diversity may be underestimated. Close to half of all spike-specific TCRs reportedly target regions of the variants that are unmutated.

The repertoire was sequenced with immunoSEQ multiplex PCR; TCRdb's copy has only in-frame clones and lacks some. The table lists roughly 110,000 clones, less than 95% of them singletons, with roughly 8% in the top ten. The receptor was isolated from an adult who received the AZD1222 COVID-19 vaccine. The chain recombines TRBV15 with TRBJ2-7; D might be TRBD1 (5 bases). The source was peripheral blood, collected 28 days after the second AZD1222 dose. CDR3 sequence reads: CATSRAGNTYEQYF. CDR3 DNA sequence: TGTGCCACCAGCAGGGCAGGGAATACCTACGAGCAGTACTTC.